Listed below are T cell receptor beta chains from one sample, sequenced in a study of blood T cell repertoires in COVID-19. The method was immunoSEQ multiplex PCR; TCRdb's version includes in-frame clones alone and lacks a portion of them. The profile shows 90,000 to 120,000 clones, 88% of them singletons. The sample was peripheral blood. The receptors derive from an older woman with acute or convalescent COVID-19. Each CDR3 is given with its conserved first and last residue. Each record gives: CDR3 protein, CDR3 DNA, D gene, V gene, J gene, clone size. D genes are given only for firm matches. Part of the rows lack a size; the others show once, few, many or a class for expanded clones.

cdr3_aa: CASSPRLNTEAFF
cdr3_nt: TGTGCCAGCAGTCCCCGTTTGAACACTGAAGCTTTCTTT
d_call: -
v_call: TRBV12-3/TRBV12-4
j_call: TRBJ1-1
clone_size: -

cdr3_aa: CASSLLGATSGNTIYF
cdr3_nt: TGCGCCAGCAGCCTCTTAGGGGCGACCTCTGGAAACACCATATATTTT
d_call: -
v_call: TRBV5-1
j_call: TRBJ1-3
clone_size: -

cdr3_aa: CSASKGASNQPQHF
cdr3_nt: TGCAGTGCTAGTAAGGGGGCCAGCAATCAGCCCCAGCATTTT
d_call: TRBD1
v_call: TRBV20-1
j_call: TRBJ1-5
clone_size: -

cdr3_aa: CASSQEGHGEAFF
cdr3_nt: TGCGCCAGCAGCCAAGAAGGACACGGTGAAGCTTTCTTT
d_call: -
v_call: TRBV4-1
j_call: TRBJ1-1
clone_size: -

cdr3_aa: CASSPGQGASGNTIYF
cdr3_nt: TGTGCCAGCTCACCTGGACAGGGAGCCTCTGGAAACACCATATATTTT
d_call: TRBD1
v_call: TRBV18
j_call: TRBJ1-3
clone_size: -

cdr3_aa: CASSLRASGFQETQYF
cdr3_nt: TGTGCCAGCAGCTTAAGGGCTAGCGGTTTTCAAGAGACCCAGTACTTC
d_call: TRBD2
v_call: TRBV11-3
j_call: TRBJ2-5
clone_size: -

cdr3_aa: CASSLGQGHTGELFF
cdr3_nt: TGTGCCAGCTCACTAGGACAGGGTCACACCGGGGAGCTGTTTTTT
d_call: TRBD1
v_call: TRBV18
j_call: TRBJ2-2
clone_size: -

cdr3_aa: CATSRDSHRASGYTF
cdr3_nt: TGTGCCACCAGCAGAGATAGTCACAGGGCTTCTGGCTACACCTTC
d_call: -
v_call: TRBV15
j_call: TRBJ1-2
clone_size: once

cdr3_aa: CASSTPGQIMNTEAFF
cdr3_nt: TGTGCCAGCAGTACCCCGGGACAGATTATGAACACTGAAGCTTTCTTT
d_call: TRBD1
v_call: TRBV28
j_call: TRBJ1-1
clone_size: -

cdr3_aa: CASSERQASSSPLHF
cdr3_nt: TGTGCCAGCAGTGAAAGGCAGGCCTCCAGCTCACCCCTCCACTTT
d_call: -
v_call: TRBV6-1
j_call: TRBJ1-6
clone_size: -

cdr3_aa: CASSLEAGVGEQFF
cdr3_nt: TGTGCTAGCAGCTTAGAAGCGGGAGTAGGTGAGCAGTTCTTC
d_call: TRBD2
v_call: TRBV7-7
j_call: TRBJ2-1
clone_size: -

cdr3_aa: CASSVGLAGGETQYF
cdr3_nt: TGTGCCAGCAGCGTAGGGCTAGCGGGAGGGGAGACCCAGTACTTC
d_call: TRBD2
v_call: TRBV9
j_call: TRBJ2-5
clone_size: -

cdr3_aa: CASREANKHTDTQYF
cdr3_nt: TGTGCCAGCAGGGAGGCAAACAAACACACAGATACGCAGTATTTT
d_call: -
v_call: TRBV6-5
j_call: TRBJ2-3
clone_size: -

cdr3_aa: CASSSLAGGLSETQYF
cdr3_nt: TGCGCCAGCAGCTCCTTAGCGGGAGGGCTTTCGGAGACCCAGTACTTC
d_call: TRBD2
v_call: TRBV5-1
j_call: TRBJ2-5
clone_size: -

cdr3_aa: CACGSNEQFF
cdr3_nt: TGTGCCTGCGGGAGCAATGAGCAGTTCTTC
d_call: -
v_call: TRBV30
j_call: TRBJ2-1
clone_size: -

cdr3_aa: CAWSLYGSFHQPQHF
cdr3_nt: TGTGCCTGGAGTTTGTACGGGAGTTTCCATCAGCCCCAGCATTTT
d_call: -
v_call: TRBV30
j_call: TRBJ1-5
clone_size: -

cdr3_aa: CASSYTSGSRNEQFF
cdr3_nt: TGTGCCAGCAGTTACACTAGCGGGAGTCGTAATGAGCAGTTCTTC
d_call: TRBD2
v_call: TRBV27
j_call: TRBJ2-1
clone_size: -

cdr3_aa: CASSVDGTDLYNEQFF
cdr3_nt: TGTGCCAGCAGCGTAGACGGGACAGATCTCTACAATGAGCAGTTCTTC
d_call: TRBD1
v_call: TRBV9
j_call: TRBJ2-1
clone_size: -

cdr3_aa: CATSPGLAEWGPYNEQFF
cdr3_nt: TGTGCCACCAGCCCGGGACTAGCGGAGTGGGGCCCCTACAATGAGCAGTTCTTC
d_call: TRBD2
v_call: TRBV24-1
j_call: TRBJ2-1
clone_size: -

cdr3_aa: CASSQGRFNYGYTF
cdr3_nt: TGTGCCAGCAGCCAGGGCCGATTTAACTATGGCTACACCTTC
d_call: -
v_call: TRBV3-1/TRBV3-2
j_call: TRBJ1-2
clone_size: -

cdr3_aa: CAIIPAGAGYGYTF
cdr3_nt: TGTGCCATCATCCCCGCGGGGGCTGGCTATGGCTACACCTTC
d_call: -
v_call: TRBV6-5
j_call: TRBJ1-2
clone_size: -

cdr3_aa: CASSLGQAPYEQYF
cdr3_nt: TGCGCCAGCAGCCTAGGACAGGCCCCCTACGAGCAGTACTTC
d_call: TRBD1
v_call: TRBV5-1
j_call: TRBJ2-7
clone_size: once

cdr3_aa: CASSMETGGYYGYTF
cdr3_nt: TGTGCCAGTAGTATGGAAACAGGGGGCTACTATGGCTACACCTTC
d_call: TRBD1
v_call: TRBV19
j_call: TRBJ1-2
clone_size: few

cdr3_aa: CASSYSSTYNSPLHF
cdr3_nt: TGTGCCAGCAGTTACTCGAGTACTTATAATTCACCCCTCCACTTT
d_call: -
v_call: TRBV6-6
j_call: TRBJ1-6
clone_size: -

cdr3_aa: CASSFRPQGSYEQYF
cdr3_nt: TGTGCCAGCAGTTTTAGGCCCCAGGGCTCCTACGAGCAGTACTTC
d_call: -
v_call: TRBV27
j_call: TRBJ2-7
clone_size: -

cdr3_aa: CASSFLGTLNQPQHF
cdr3_nt: TGTGCCAGCAGCTTTCTCGGGACACTCAATCAGCCCCAGCATTTT
d_call: -
v_call: TRBV5-8
j_call: TRBJ1-5
clone_size: -

cdr3_aa: CASSVAAGVNTYEQYF
cdr3_nt: TGTGCCAGCAGCGTAGCTGCGGGGGTGAACACCTACGAGCAGTACTTC
d_call: TRBD2
v_call: TRBV9
j_call: TRBJ2-7
clone_size: -

cdr3_aa: CASSGLAGGLMGAQYF
cdr3_nt: TGCGCCAGCAGTGGGCTAGCGGGTGGACTAATGGGGGCCCAGTACTTC
d_call: TRBD2
v_call: TRBV10-2
j_call: TRBJ2-5
clone_size: -

cdr3_aa: CASSQQGGEQYF
cdr3_nt: TGTGCCAGCAGTCAACAGGGGGGGGAGCAGTACTTC
d_call: -
v_call: TRBV6-5
j_call: TRBJ2-7
clone_size: -

cdr3_aa: CATSDSGTGSYNEQFF
cdr3_nt: TGTGCCACCAGTGACTCCGGGACAGGGAGCTACAATGAGCAGTTCTTC
d_call: TRBD1
v_call: TRBV24-1
j_call: TRBJ2-1
clone_size: -

cdr3_aa: CASSLQQDNEQFF
cdr3_nt: TGTGCCAGCAGTTTGCAACAGGACAATGAGCAGTTCTTC
d_call: -
v_call: TRBV12-3/TRBV12-4
j_call: TRBJ2-1
clone_size: -

cdr3_aa: CASSYYQGASPLHF
cdr3_nt: TGTGCCAGCAGTTATTATCAGGGGGCGTCACCCCTCCACTTT
d_call: TRBD1
v_call: TRBV6-5
j_call: TRBJ1-6
clone_size: -

cdr3_aa: CASSIGGRSPLHF
cdr3_nt: TGTGCCAGTAGTATAGGGGGCCGATCACCCCTCCACTTT
d_call: -
v_call: TRBV19
j_call: TRBJ1-6
clone_size: -

cdr3_aa: CASKGPGEREQFF
cdr3_nt: TGTGCCAGTAAAGGCCCAGGGGAGCGTGAGCAGTTCTTC
d_call: -
v_call: TRBV19
j_call: TRBJ2-1
clone_size: -

cdr3_aa: CASYRIPYGYTF
cdr3_nt: TGTGCCAGCTACAGGATTCCCTATGGCTACACCTTC
d_call: -
v_call: TRBV2
j_call: TRBJ1-2
clone_size: -

cdr3_aa: CASSLSPSGSSGELFF
cdr3_nt: TGTGCCAGCAGCTTAAGTCCTAGCGGGAGCTCCGGGGAGCTGTTTTTT
d_call: TRBD2
v_call: TRBV7-3
j_call: TRBJ2-2
clone_size: -

cdr3_aa: CASSIEGHAGANVLTF
cdr3_nt: TGTGCCAGTAGTATAGAGGGACATGCCGGGGCCAACGTCCTGACTTTC
d_call: -
v_call: TRBV19
j_call: TRBJ2-6
clone_size: -